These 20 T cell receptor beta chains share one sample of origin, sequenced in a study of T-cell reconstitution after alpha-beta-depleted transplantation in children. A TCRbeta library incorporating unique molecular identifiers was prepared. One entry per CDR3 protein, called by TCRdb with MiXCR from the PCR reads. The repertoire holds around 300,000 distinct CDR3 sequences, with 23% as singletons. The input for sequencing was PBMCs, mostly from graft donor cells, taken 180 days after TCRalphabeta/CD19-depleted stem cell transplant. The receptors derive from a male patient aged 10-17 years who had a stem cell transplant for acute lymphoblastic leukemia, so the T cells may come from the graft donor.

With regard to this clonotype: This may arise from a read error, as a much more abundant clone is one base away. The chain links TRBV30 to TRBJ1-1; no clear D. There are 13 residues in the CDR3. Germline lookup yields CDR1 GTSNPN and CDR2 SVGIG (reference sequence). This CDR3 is CVWSASMNTEAFF. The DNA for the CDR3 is TGTGTCTGGAGTGCCTCCATGAACACTGAAGCTTTCTTT.

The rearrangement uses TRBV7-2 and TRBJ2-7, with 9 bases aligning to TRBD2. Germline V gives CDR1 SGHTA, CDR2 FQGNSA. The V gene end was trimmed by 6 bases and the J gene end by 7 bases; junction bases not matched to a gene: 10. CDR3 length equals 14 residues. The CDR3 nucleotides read TGTGCCAGCAGATTTAGCGGGAGAGCTGGTGAGCAGTACTTC. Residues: CASRFSGRAGEQYF.

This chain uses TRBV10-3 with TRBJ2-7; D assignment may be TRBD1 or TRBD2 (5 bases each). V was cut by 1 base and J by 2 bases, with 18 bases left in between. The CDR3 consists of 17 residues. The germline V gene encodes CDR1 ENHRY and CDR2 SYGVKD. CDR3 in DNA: TGTGCCATCAGTGAGTTCGTGGGACCCTCCGGCCCCTACGAGCAGTACTTC. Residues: CAISEFVGPSGPYEQYF.

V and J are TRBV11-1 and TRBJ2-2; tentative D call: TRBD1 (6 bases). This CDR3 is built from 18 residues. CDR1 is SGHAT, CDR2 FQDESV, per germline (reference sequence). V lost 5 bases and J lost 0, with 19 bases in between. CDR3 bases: TGTGCCAGCAGCCGCGGACAGCAAAGCGGATCGAACACCGGGGAGCTGTTTTTT. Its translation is CASSRGQQSGSNTGELFF. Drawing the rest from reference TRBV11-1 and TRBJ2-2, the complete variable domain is EAEVAQSPRYKITEKSQAVAFWCDPISGHATLYWYRQILGQGPELLVQFQDESVVDDSQLPKDRFSAERLKGVDSTLKIQPAELGDSAMYLCASSRGQQSGSNTGELFFGEGSRLTVL.

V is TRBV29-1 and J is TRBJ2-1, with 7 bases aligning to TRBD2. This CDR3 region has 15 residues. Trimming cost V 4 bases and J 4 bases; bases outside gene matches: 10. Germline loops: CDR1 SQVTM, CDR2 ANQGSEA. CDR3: CSVALTAGIYNEQFF. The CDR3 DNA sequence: TGCAGCGTTGCCCTTACAGCGGGGATATACAATGAGCAGTTCTTC.

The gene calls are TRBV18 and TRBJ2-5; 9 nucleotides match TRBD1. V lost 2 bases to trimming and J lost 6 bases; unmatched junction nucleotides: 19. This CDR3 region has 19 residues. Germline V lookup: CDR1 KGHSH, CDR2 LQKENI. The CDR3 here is CASSPKRTGDGPKLKTQYF. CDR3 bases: TGTGCCAGCTCACCAAAGCGGACAGGGGATGGTCCTAAGTTGAAGACCCAGTACTTC.

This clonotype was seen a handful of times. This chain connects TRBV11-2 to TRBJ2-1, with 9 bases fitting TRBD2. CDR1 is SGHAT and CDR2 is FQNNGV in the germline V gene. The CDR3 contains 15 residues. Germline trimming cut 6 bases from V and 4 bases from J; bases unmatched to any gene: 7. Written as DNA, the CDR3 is TGTGCCAGCAGAGCACTGACTAGCGGTTACAATGAGCAGTTCTTC. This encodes CASRALTSGYNEQFF.

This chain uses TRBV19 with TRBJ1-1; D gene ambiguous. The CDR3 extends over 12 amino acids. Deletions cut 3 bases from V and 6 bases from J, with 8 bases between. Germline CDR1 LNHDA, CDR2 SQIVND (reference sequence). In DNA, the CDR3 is TGTGCCAGTAGTATGCGGCGGTCTGAAGCTTTCTTT. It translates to CASSMRRSEAFF. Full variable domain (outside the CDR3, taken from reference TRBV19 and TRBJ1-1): DGGITQSPKYLFRKEGQNVTLSCEQNLNHDAMYWYRQDPGQGLRLIYYSQIVNDFQKGDIAEGYSVSREKKESFPLTVTSAQKNPTAFYLCASSMRRSEAFFGQGTRLTVV.

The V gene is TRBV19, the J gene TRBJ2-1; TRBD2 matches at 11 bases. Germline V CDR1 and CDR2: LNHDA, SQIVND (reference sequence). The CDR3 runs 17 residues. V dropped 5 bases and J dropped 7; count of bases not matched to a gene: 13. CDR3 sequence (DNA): TGTGCCAGTAGTCAACGGCCACTAGCGGGAGAACGGAATGAGCAGTTCTTC. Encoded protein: CASSQRPLAGERNEQFF. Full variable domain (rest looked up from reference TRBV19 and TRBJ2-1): DGGITQSPKYLFRKEGQNVTLSCEQNLNHDAMYWYRQDPGQGLRLIYYSQIVNDFQKGDIAEGYSVSREKKESFPLTVTSAQKNPTAFYLCASSQRPLAGERNEQFFGPGTRLTVL.

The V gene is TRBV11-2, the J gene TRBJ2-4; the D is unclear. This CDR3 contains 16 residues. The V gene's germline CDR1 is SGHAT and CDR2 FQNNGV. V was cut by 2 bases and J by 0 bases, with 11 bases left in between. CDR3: CASSLRAVLAKNIQYF. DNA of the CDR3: TGTGCCAGCAGCTTAAGGGCCGTTTTAGCCAAAAACATTCAGTACTTC. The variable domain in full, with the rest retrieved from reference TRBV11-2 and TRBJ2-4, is EAGVAQSPRYKIIEKRQSVAFWCNPISGHATLYWYQQILGQGPKLLIQFQNNGVVDDSQLPKDRFSAERLKGVDSTLKIQPAKLEDSAVYLCASSLRAVLAKNIQYFGAGTRLSVL.

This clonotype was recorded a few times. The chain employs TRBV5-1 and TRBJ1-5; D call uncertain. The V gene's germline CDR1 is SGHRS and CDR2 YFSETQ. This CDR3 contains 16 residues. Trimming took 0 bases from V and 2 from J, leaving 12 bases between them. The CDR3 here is CASSLVGGSGNQPQHF. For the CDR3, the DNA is TGCGCCAGCAGCTTGGTCGGAGGGTCGGGCAATCAGCCCCAGCATTTT.

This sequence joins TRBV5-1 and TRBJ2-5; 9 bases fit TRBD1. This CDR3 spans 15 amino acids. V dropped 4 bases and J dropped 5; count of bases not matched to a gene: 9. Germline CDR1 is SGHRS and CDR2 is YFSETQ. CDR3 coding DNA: TGCGCCAGCAGCCTACAGGGGGCGGACGTTGAGACCCAGTACTTC. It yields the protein CASSLQGADVETQYF. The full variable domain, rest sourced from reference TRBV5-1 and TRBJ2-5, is KAGVTQTPRYLIKTRGQQVTLSCSPISGHRSVSWYQQTPGQGLQFLFEYFSETQRNKGNFPGRFSGRQFSNSRSEMNVSTLELGDSALYLCASSLQGADVETQYFGPGTRLLVL.

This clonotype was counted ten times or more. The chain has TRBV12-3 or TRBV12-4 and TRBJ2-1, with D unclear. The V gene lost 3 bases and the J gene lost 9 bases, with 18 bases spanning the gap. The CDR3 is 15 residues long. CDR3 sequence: CASSFQANVRSEQFF. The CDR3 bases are TGTGCCAGCAGTTTCCAAGCAAACGTTAGAAGTGAGCAGTTCTTC.

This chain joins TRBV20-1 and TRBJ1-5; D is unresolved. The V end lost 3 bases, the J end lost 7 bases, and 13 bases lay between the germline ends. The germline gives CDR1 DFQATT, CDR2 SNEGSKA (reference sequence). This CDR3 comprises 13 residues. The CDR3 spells CSASRPGRQPQHF. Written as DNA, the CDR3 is TGCAGTGCTAGCCGACCTGGGAGGCAGCCCCAGCATTTT.

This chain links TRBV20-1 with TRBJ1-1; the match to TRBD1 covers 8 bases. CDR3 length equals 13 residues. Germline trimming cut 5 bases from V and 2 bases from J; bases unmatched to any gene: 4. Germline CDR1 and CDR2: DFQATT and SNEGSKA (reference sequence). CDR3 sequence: CSADRGPNTEAFF. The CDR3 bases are TGCAGTGCTGACAGGGGCCCCAACACTGAAGCTTTCTTT.

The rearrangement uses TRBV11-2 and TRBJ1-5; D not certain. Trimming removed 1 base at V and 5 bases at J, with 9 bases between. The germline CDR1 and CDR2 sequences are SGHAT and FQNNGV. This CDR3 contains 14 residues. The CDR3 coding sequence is TGTGCCAGCAGCTTAGTAACCAGATATCAGCCCCAGCATTTT. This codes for CASSLVTRYQPQHF.

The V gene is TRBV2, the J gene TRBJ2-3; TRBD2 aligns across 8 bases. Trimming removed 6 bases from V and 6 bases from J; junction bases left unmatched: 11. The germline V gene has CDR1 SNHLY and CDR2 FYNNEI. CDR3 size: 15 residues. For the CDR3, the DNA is TGTGCCAGCAGGGGCTCAGCGGGAGTGCCGGATACGCAGTATTTT. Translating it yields CASRGSAGVPDTQYF.

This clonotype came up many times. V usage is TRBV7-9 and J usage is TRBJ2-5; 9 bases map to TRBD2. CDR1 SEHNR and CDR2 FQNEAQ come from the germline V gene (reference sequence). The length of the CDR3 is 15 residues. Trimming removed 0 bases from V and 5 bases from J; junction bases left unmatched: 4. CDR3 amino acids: CASSLAVAGAETQYF. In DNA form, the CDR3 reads TGTGCCAGCAGCTTAGCAGTAGCGGGAGCGGAGACCCAGTACTTC.

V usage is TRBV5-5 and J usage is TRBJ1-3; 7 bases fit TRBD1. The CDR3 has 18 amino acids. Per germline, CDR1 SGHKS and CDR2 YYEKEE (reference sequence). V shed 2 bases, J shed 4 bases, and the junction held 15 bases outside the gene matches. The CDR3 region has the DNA TGTGCCAGCAGCTTTCTCCTTCCTCGACAGGGCATAGGAAACACCATATATTTT. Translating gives CASSFLLPRQGIGNTIYF.

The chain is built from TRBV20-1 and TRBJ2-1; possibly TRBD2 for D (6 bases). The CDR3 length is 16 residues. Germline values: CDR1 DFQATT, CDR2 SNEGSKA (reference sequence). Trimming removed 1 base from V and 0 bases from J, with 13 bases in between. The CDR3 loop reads CSARVPGLSSYNEQFF. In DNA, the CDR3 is TGCAGTGCTAGAGTACCGGGACTGAGCTCCTACAATGAGCAGTTCTTC.